This T cell receptor (beta chain) came from a study of cytomegalovirus exposure and HLA in healthy donors. PCR primers comprised 60 Vbeta and 13 Jbeta primers. Clones were sequenced by immunoSEQ multiplex PCR, and TCRdb holds only the in-frame ones, with some missing. The sample lists 120,000 to 150,000 clones, approximately 78% seen once, with around 3% in the top ten. Per germline, CDR1 MNHNS and CDR2 SASEGT. V shed 2 bases, J shed 6 bases, and the junction held 12 bases outside the gene matches. The length of the CDR3 is 17 residues. Source material: PBMCs. This receptor was obtained from a man aged 40-55 years in good health and CMV-seropositive. The chain uses TRBV6-1 and TRBJ2-4, with 8 bases that match TRBD2. The DNA for the CDR3 is TGTGCCAGCAGTGAATTCGGGGGGGGGCAGGGCAGAAACATTCAGTACTTC. This sequence encodes CASSEFGGGQGRNIQYF.